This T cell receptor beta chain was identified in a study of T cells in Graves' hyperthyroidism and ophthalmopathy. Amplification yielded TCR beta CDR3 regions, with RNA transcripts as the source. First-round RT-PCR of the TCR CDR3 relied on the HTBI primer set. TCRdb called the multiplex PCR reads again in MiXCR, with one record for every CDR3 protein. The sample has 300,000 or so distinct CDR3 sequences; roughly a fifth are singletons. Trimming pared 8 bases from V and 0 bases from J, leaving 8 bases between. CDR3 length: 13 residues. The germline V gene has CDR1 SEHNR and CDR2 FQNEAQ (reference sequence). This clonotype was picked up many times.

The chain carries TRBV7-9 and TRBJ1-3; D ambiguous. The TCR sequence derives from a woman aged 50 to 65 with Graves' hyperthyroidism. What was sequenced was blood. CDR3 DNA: TGTGCCAGCGAGGTGAGCTCTGGAAACACCATATATTTT. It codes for CASEVSSGNTIYF.